These T cell receptor beta chains were read from a single sample in a study of CD4 T cells in relation to SARS-CoV-2 and coronaviruses. Some clones are missing from TCRdb's copy, which holds only in-frame ones; the method was immunoSEQ multiplex PCR. The profile shows about 36,000 clones, 77% of them singletons. These receptors have no known antigen. Material: memory CD4+ T cells from PBMCs, cultured in vitro. The source of these receptors is an adult with COVID-19. The CDR3 runs from the conserved cysteine through the conserved F or W. A D gene is named only where the DNA matches it firmly. The size entry is marked missing in some rows and otherwise reads once, few, many or a size class.

d_call: NA; clone_size: NA; j_call: TRBJ2-5; cdr3_length: 14; v_call: TRBV7-9; cdr3_nt: TGTGCCAGCAGCTTGCGGGTAGAGACGGAGACCCAGTACTTC; cdr3_aa: CASSLRVETETQYF
d_call: NA; clone_size: NA; j_call: TRBJ2-1; cdr3_length: 12; v_call: TRBV12-3/TRBV12-4; cdr3_nt: TGTGCCAGCAGTTTTGACGGACAGAAGCAGTTCTTC; cdr3_aa: CASSFDGQKQFF
d_call: TRBD1; clone_size: few; j_call: TRBJ1-1; cdr3_length: 13; v_call: TRBV6-1; cdr3_nt: TGTGCCAGCAGTGAAGCACAGGGGACTGAAGCTTTCTTT; cdr3_aa: CASSEAQGTEAFF
d_call: NA; clone_size: NA; j_call: TRBJ1-4; cdr3_length: 13; v_call: TRBV29-1; cdr3_nt: TGCAGCGTTGGCGGGGACATTAATGAAAAACTGTTTTTT; cdr3_aa: CSVGGDINEKLFF
d_call: TRBD1; clone_size: NA; j_call: TRBJ2-3; cdr3_length: 21; v_call: TRBV3-1/TRBV3-2; cdr3_nt: TGTGCCAGCAGCCAAGATAGAGCCGGGACAGGGGTCCCAGTTGTTAAAGATACGCAGTATTTT; cdr3_aa: CASSQDRAGTGVPVVKDTQYF
d_call: TRBD2; clone_size: NA; j_call: TRBJ2-1; cdr3_length: 15; v_call: TRBV28; cdr3_nt: TGTGCCAGCAGGTTAGCGGGAGGGCCGTCCAATGAGCAGTTCTTC; cdr3_aa: CASRLAGGPSNEQFF
d_call: TRBD1; clone_size: once; j_call: TRBJ2-3; cdr3_length: 14; v_call: TRBV30; cdr3_nt: TGTGCCTGGAACACCGGGACAGGTACAGATACGCAGTATTTT; cdr3_aa: CAWNTGTGTDTQYF
d_call: NA; clone_size: NA; j_call: TRBJ2-5; cdr3_length: 14; v_call: TRBV6-6; cdr3_nt: TGTGCCAGCAGTTACTCGGACATGCAAGAGACCCAGTACTTC; cdr3_aa: CASSYSDMQETQYF
d_call: TRBD2; clone_size: NA; j_call: TRBJ2-3; cdr3_length: 17; v_call: TRBV5-4; cdr3_nt: TGTGCCAGCAGCGAACCTACTAGCGGGAGGGCCAGCGCTACGCAGTATTTT; cdr3_aa: CASSEPTSGRASATQYF
d_call: TRBD2; clone_size: NA; j_call: TRBJ2-1; cdr3_length: 15; v_call: TRBV2; cdr3_nt: TGTGCCAGCATGGGCGGGGGGGTGGACTACAATGAGCAGTTCTTC; cdr3_aa: CASMGGGVDYNEQFF
d_call: TRBD1; clone_size: NA; j_call: TRBJ2-5; cdr3_length: 15; v_call: TRBV3-1/TRBV3-2; cdr3_nt: TGTGCCAGCAGCCTCCCGGGGACAGACCAAGAGACCCAGTACTTC; cdr3_aa: CASSLPGTDQETQYF
d_call: TRBD2; clone_size: once; j_call: TRBJ2-5; cdr3_length: 17; v_call: TRBV7-8; cdr3_nt: TGTGCCAGCAGCTGGTTCTCCGGGACTAGCCGCCAAGAGACCCAGTACTTC; cdr3_aa: CASSWFSGTSRQETQYF
d_call: NA; clone_size: NA; j_call: TRBJ1-1; cdr3_length: 15; v_call: TRBV11-3; cdr3_nt: TGTGCCAGCAGCTATTCCTCTCGACCGGGTACTGAAGCTTTCTTT; cdr3_aa: CASSYSSRPGTEAFF